This TCR beta chain was observed in a study of blood T cell repertoires in COVID-19. Looking at the study overall: The United States, Italy and Spain provided the acute and convalescent COVID-19 samples. In each case, the material was cDNA or gDNA derived from T cells, B-cell-depleted T cells, or PBMCs.

V shed 4 bases and J shed 8 bases, with 12 bases lying between them. From germline, CDR1 is SGHDT and CDR2 YYEEEE. The CDR3 covers 13 residues. Authors' processing steps: Estimated nucleated cell counts came from reference gene primer amplification. Assay: immunoSEQ multiplex PCR; the TCRdb copy retains only in-frame clones and omits some. That table furnishes V, J and clone size, whereas the DNA furnished D and trimming. This sample yields about 170,000 clones, of which around 82% are seen a single time; roughly a tenth belongs to the top ten. Input material: peripheral blood. This TCR came from a man aged 70 or older with active or convalescent COVID-19. J is TRBJ1-4 and V is TRBV5-6; weak D call: TRBD1 (6 bases). The CDR3, as DNA: TGTGCCAGCAGCGTTTTGCAGGGGGAAAAACTGTTTTTT. It encodes CASSVLQGEKLFF.